These T cell receptor beta chains were read from a single sample in a study of Graves' ophthalmopathy and Graves' hyperthyroidism. TCRdb redid the calling of the multiplex PCR reads with MiXCR, one entry per CDR3 protein. The table has about 380,000 distinct CDR3 sequences, over 15% seen once; the top ten hold about 7.3%. Sequencing was done on a sample of peripheral blood. Every receptor here comes from a woman aged 18 to 35 with stable Graves' hyperthyroidism. Both conserved end residues are trimmed from each CDR3. D genes are given only for firm matches.

NA,TRBJ2-7,10,TRBV2,ASVDRYYEQY
NA,TRBJ1-1,13,TRBV12-3/TRBV12-4,ASSPEGGTNTEAF
TRBD1,TRBJ1-2,13,TRBV6-5,ASSYSTGTNYGYT
TRBD1,TRBJ1-1,16,TRBV4-1,ASSQELRGRTLNTEAF
TRBD1,TRBJ1-6,12,TRBV7-8,ASSLAQGGSPLH
TRBD2,TRBJ2-5,13,TRBV5-1,ASSLLAGEQETQY
TRBD1,TRBJ1-5,13,TRBV12-3/TRBV12-4,ASTARTGINQPQH
TRBD1,TRBJ2-5,13,TRBV3-1,ASNLTGGLGETQY
TRBD2,TRBJ2-2,14,TRBV7-3,ASSLNSGGPTGELF
NA,TRBJ1-2,9,TRBV29-1,SVEYGYGYT
NA,TRBJ1-1,11,TRBV11-3,ASRKPENTEAF
NA,TRBJ2-5,13,TRBV12-3/TRBV12-4,ASSFQLGGRKTQY
NA,TRBJ1-6,13,TRBV4-1,ASSQGLPFPSPLH
TRBD2,TRBJ2-5,13,TRBV9,ASSIGLAIQETQY
TRBD1,TRBJ1-2,13,TRBV12-3/TRBV12-4,ASRLWTGGGGGYT
NA,TRBJ1-1,13,TRBV4-1,ASSQDGRRNTEAF
NA,TRBJ2-7,10,TRBV24-1,ATSANGDEQY
NA,TRBJ1-1,13,TRBV28,ASSSPGHRTTEAF
NA,TRBJ1-6,13,TRBV5-4,ASSLGRGGNSPLH
TRBD1,TRBJ2-7,12,TRBV25-1,ASSERDRFYEQY
TRBD1,TRBJ1-1,12,TRBV18,ASSWDRVFTEAF
NA,TRBJ2-5,14,TRBV10-3,AISESKGDTKETQY
NA,TRBJ1-1,10,TRBV6-2/TRBV6-3,ASSPHNTEAF
TRBD2,TRBJ2-5,13,TRBV27,ASSSGLAGEETQY
NA,TRBJ1-5,11,TRBV20-1,SARERDNQPQH
NA,TRBJ1-1,15,TRBV9,ASSGRDPIGWNTEAF
NA,TRBJ1-6,10,TRBV13,ASSLSHSPLH
TRBD2,TRBJ2-5,11,TRBV28,ASIAGGEETQY
NA,TRBJ2-7,18,TRBV2,ASSEGLTAGGEASAYEQY
NA,TRBJ1-2,10,TRBV12-3/TRBV12-4,ASSLRTYGYT
NA,TRBJ2-5,11,TRBV12-3/TRBV12-4,ASSLTQAETQY
NA,TRBJ1-1,11,TRBV27,ASSPPGGREAF
NA,TRBJ1-2,12,TRBV6-1,ASSEGTRDYGYT
TRBD1,TRBJ1-5,13,TRBV6-1,ASSGLDRNNQPQH
TRBD1,TRBJ1-5,14,TRBV7-8,ASSLGDRVANQPQH
NA,TRBJ2-7,10,TRBV6-4,ASETRGSEQY
NA,TRBJ2-5,10,TRBV7-9,ASSPNGRTQY
TRBD1,TRBJ2-7,13,TRBV19,ASSIGRDRIHEQY
NA,TRBJ2-2,12,TRBV7-3,ASSLSTDTGELF
NA,TRBJ1-2,13,TRBV11-2,ASSLGRQAVYGYT
NA,TRBJ1-5,11,TRBV24-1,AVGRGGGQPQH